The 6 T cell receptor beta chains presented below share a single source sample, sequenced in a study of T cell responses to AZD1222 COVID-19 vaccine. Libraries were prepared by immunoSEQ multiplex PCR; TCRdb keeps only in-frame clonotypes and omits some of them. Here the sample spans around 110,000 clones, approximately 85% being singletons. The sequencing used peripheral blood, collected on day 0 of MenACWY control vaccination. These receptors were taken from an adult in good health.

The chain links TRBV7-2 to TRBJ2-7; tentatively, D is TRBD2 (6 bases). Per germline, CDR1 SGHTA and CDR2 FQGNSA. V was trimmed by 1 base and J by 1 base, leaving 11 bases between them. This CDR3 has 15 residues. The CDR3 protein is CASSLGLAGSYEQYF. The CDR3 region has the DNA TGTGCCAGCAGCTTAGGACTGGCGGGGTCCTACGAGCAGTACTTC. Together with reference TRBV7-2 and TRBJ2-7, the CDR3 gives the full variable domain: GAGVSQSPSNKVTEKGKDVELRCDPISGHTALYWYRQSLGQGLEFLIYFQGNSAPDKSGLPSDRFSAERTGGSVSTLTIQRTQQEDSAVYLCASSLGLAGSYEQYFGPGTRLTVT.

V is TRBV29-1 and J is TRBJ2-3, with D possibly being TRBD2 (5 bases). Germline CDR1 and CDR2: SQVTM and ANQGSEA. Deletions cut 5 bases from V and 1 base from J, with 13 bases between. This CDR3 is 14 amino acids long. CDR3 sequence: CSVRPGMGTDTQYF. Written as DNA, the CDR3 is TGCAGCGTTCGCCCGGGGATGGGCACAGATACGCAGTATTTT.

The gene calls are TRBV6-2 or TRBV6-3 and TRBJ2-6, with 8 bases lining up with TRBD1. Germline loops: CDR1 MNHEY, CDR2 SVGEGT. The CDR3 contains 17 residues. V lost 5 bases to trimming and J lost 3 bases; unmatched junction nucleotides: 9. The CDR3 coding sequence is TGTGCCAGCAGTCCCCCCTGGACAGGGTTTGGGGCCAACGTCCTGACTTTC. Translation gives CASSPPWTGFGANVLTF.

The V call is TRBV7-2, the J call TRBJ2-4; 8 nucleotides agree with TRBD1. V shed 3 bases and J 6 bases; nucleotides not matched to a gene: 7. The CDR3 has 15 amino acids. In germline, CDR1 is SGHTA, CDR2 FQGNSA. This chain's CDR3 is CASSFPPGTGNIQYF. The CDR3 DNA reads as TGTGCCAGCAGCTTCCCACCCGGGACAGGAAACATTCAGTACTTC.

The chain employs TRBV7-2 and TRBJ2-2; maybe TRBD2 (6 bases). V was pared by 4 bases and J by 6 bases, with 12 bases between. The CDR3 has 14 residues. Germline CDR1 reads SGHTA; CDR2 reads FQGNSA. The chain's CDR3 is CASSWRGPPGELFF. CDR3 DNA: TGTGCCAGCAGCTGGCGGGGACCCCCCGGGGAGCTGTTTTTT.

This chain uses TRBV5-4 with TRBJ1-2; weak D call: TRBD1 (5 bases). CDR1 and CDR2 (germline): SGHNT, YYREEE (reference sequence). V shed 0 bases and J shed 4 bases, with 10 bases lying between them. This CDR3 is 14 amino acids long. The DNA for the CDR3 is TGTGCCAGCAGCTTGGGCTCAGGGACCTATGGCTACACCTTC. Translation: CASSLGSGTYGYTF.